The sequence of this T cell receptor beta chain was determined in a study of blood T cell repertoires in COVID-19. Sequencing used immunoSEQ multiplex PCR; TCRdb keeps in-frame clones, though not all of them. The repertoire holds 400,000 to 450,000 clones, with roughly 88% as singletons. This TCR came from a man between 18 and 35 years old who had recovered from COVID-19. Input material: PBMCs or T cells enriched from blood (not recorded which).

CDR3 nucleotide sequence: TGTGCCAGCAGCTTGGCCGGAGCGGGGGAGGATACCGGGGAGCTGTTTTTT. This translates into CASSLAGAGEDTGELFF. This rearrangement joins TRBV5-6 to TRBJ2-2; 8 nucleotides line up with TRBD2. The CDR3 length is 17 residues. The V segment lost 0 bases and the J segment 5 bases; nucleotides outside the gene matches: 9. Germline CDR1 and CDR2: SGHDT and YYEEEE.